This T cell receptor beta chain was sequenced for a study of blood T cell repertoires in COVID-19. On the study more broadly: COVID-19 samples from acute and convalescent phases originated in the United States, Italy and Spain. PBMCs, B-cell-depleted T cells, or T cells were the source of the cDNA or gDNA that made up the material.

J gave up 9 bases and V 6 bases, and 14 bases lay outside the gene matches. In germline, CDR1 is SNHLY, CDR2 FYNNEI. The CDR3 sequence is 16 residues long. In the study's own analysis: The authors estimated nucleated cell counts from reference gene primer amplification. Sequenced by immunoSEQ multiplex PCR; TCRdb stores in-frame clones only, minus some. V and J calls plus clone size are reproduced from that table; the DNA served to infer D and trimming. The repertoire holds 75,000 to 95,000 clones, with around 87% as singletons. The TCR was taken from a human donor in a cohort sampled during active COVID-19. The chain carries TRBV2 and TRBJ2-1; 10 nucleotides match TRBD2. The sample comprised peripheral blood. The CDR3 sequence is CASRTASSGSFSEQFF. Here the CDR3 DNA reads TGTGCCAGCAGGACCGCTTCTAGCGGGAGCTTTAGTGAGCAGTTCTTC.